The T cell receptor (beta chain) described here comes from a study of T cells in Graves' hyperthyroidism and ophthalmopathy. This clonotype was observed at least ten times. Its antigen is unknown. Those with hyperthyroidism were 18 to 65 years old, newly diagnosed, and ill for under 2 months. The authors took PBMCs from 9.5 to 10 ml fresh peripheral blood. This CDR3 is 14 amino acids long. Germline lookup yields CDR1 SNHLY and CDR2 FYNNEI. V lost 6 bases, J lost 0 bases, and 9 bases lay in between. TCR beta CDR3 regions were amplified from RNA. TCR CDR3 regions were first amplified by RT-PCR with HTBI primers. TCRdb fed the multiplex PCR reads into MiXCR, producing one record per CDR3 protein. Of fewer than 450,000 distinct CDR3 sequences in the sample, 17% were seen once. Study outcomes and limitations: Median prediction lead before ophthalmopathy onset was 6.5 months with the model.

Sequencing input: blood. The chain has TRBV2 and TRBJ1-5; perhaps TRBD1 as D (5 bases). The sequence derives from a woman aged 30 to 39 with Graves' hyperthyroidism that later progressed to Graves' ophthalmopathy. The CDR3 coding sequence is TGTGCCAGCAGACAGGTCCATAGCAATCAGCCCCAGCATTTT. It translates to CASRQVHSNQPQHF. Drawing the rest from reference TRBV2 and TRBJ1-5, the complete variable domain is EPEVTQTPSHQVTQMGQEVILRCVPISNHLYFYWYRQILGQKVEFLVSFYNNEISEKSEIFDDQFSVERPDGSNFTLKIRSTKLEDSAMYFCASRQVHSNQPQHFGDGTRLSIL.